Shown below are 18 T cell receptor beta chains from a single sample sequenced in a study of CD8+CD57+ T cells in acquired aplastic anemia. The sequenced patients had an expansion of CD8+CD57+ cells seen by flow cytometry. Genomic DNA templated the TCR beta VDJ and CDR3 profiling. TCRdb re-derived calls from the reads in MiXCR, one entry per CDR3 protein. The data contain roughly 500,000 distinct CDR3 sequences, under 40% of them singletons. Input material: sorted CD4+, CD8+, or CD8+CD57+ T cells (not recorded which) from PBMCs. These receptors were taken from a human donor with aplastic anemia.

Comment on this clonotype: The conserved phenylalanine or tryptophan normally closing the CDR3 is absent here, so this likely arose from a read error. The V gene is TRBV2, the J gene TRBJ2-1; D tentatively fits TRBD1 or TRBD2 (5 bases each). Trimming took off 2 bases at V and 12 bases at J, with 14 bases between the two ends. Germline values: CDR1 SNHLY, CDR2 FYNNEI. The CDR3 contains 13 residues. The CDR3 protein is CASSESGTPRQFL. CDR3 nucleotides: TGTGCCAGCAGTGAAAGTGGGACGCCAAGGCAGTTCCTC.

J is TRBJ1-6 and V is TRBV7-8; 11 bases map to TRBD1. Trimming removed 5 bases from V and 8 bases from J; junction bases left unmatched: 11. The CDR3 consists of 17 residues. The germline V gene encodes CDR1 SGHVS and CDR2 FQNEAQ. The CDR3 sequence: CASSTKSGTGGDSPLHF. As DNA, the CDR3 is TGTGCCAGCAGCACAAAGTCCGGGACAGGGGGGGATTCACCCCTCCACTTT.

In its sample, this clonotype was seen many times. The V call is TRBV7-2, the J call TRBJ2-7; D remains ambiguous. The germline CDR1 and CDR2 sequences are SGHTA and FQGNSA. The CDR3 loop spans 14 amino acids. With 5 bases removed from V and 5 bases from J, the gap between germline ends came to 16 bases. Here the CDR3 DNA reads TGTGCCAGCAGCGTAGTACGGGTCAACCACGAGCAGTACTTC. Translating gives CASSVVRVNHEQYF.

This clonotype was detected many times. The CDR3: CATSDFRNEQFF. CDR3 nucleotide sequence: TGTGCCACCAGTGATTTCCGTAATGAGCAGTTCTTC. This chain uses TRBV24-1 with TRBJ2-1; the D is unclear. V lost 1 base and J lost 7, with 4 bases in between. The length of the CDR3 is 12 residues. Germline V gene sequence: CDR1 KGHDR, CDR2 SFDVKD.

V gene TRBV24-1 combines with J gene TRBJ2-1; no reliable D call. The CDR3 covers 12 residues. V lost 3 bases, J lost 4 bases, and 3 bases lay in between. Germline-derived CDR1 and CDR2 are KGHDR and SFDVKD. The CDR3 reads CATSDAYNEQFF. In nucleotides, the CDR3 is TGTGCCACCAGTGATGCGTACAATGAGCAGTTCTTC.

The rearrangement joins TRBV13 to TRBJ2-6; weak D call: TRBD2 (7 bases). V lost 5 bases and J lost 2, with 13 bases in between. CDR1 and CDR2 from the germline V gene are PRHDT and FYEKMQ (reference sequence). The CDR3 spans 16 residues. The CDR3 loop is CASSRGGGAGANVLTF. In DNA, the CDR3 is TGTGCCAGCAGCCGAGGAGGGGGGGCTGGGGCCAACGTCCTGACTTTC.

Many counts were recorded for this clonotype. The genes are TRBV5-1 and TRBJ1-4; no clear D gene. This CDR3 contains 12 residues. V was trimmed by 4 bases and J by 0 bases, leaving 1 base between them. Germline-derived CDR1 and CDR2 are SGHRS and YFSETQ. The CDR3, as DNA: TGCGCCAGCAGCGCAACTAATGAAAAACTGTTTTTT. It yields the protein CASSATNEKLFF.

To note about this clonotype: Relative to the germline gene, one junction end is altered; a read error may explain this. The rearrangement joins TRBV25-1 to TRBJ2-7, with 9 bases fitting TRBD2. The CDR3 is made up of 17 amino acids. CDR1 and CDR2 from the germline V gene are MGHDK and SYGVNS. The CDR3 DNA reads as TGTGCCAGTAGTGGGGTCCTTCCGGGACTAGCTAGCGTCGGGCAGTACTTC. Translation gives CASSGVLPGLASVGQYF.

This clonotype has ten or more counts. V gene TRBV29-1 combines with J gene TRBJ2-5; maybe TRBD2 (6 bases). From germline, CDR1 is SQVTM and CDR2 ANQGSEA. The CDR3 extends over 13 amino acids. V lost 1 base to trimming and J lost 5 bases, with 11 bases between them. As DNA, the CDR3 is TGCAGCGTTGAAGTCGGGGGAACCGAGACCCAGTACTTC. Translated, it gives CSVEVGGTETQYF.

This CDR3 reads CASSGQIAKNIQYF. In DNA, the CDR3 is TGTGCCAGCAGTGGACAGATAGCCAAAAACATTCAGTACTTC. V usage is TRBV2 and J usage is TRBJ2-4; tentatively, D is TRBD1 (5 bases). V was cut by 4 bases and J by 0 bases, with 7 bases left in between. This CDR3 is built from 14 residues. Germline loops: CDR1 SNHLY, CDR2 FYNNEI. The full variable domain, with the rest looked up from reference TRBV2 and TRBJ2-4, is EPEVTQTPSHQVTQMGQEVILRCVPISNHLYFYWYRQILGQKVEFLVSFYNNEISEKSEIFDDQFSVERPDGSNFTLKIRSTKLEDSAMYFCASSGQIAKNIQYFGAGTRLSVL.

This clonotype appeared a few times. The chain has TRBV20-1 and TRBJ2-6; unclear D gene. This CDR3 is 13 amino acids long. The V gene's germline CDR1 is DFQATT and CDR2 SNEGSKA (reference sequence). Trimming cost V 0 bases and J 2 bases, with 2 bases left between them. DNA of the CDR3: TGCAGTGCTAGAGATCCTGGGGCCAACGTCCTGACTTTC. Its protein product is CSARDPGANVLTF.

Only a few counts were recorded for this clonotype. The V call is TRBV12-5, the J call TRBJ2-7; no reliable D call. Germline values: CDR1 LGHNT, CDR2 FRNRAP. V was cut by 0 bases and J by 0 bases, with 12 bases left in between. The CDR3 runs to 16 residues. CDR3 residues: CASGLVRGSSSYEQYF. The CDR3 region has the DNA TGTGCTAGTGGTTTGGTACGCGGCAGCTCCTCCTACGAGCAGTACTTC.

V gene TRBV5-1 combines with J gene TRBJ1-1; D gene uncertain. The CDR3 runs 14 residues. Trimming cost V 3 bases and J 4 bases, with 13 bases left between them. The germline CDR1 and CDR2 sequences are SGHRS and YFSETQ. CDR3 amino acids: CASSSPEPGTEAFF. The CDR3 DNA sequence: TGCGCCAGCAGCTCCCCAGAGCCGGGCACTGAAGCTTTCTTT.

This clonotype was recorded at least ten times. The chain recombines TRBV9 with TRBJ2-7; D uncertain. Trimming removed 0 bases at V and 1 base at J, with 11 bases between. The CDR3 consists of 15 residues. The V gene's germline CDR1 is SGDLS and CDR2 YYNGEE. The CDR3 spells CASSVGSMGSYEQYF. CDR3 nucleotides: TGTGCCAGCAGCGTAGGGTCGATGGGGTCCTACGAGCAGTACTTC.

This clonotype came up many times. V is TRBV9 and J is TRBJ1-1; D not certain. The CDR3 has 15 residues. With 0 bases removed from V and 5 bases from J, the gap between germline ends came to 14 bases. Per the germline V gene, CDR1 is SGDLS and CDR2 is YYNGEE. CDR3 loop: CASSVVSGLGTEAFF. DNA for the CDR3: TGTGCCAGCAGCGTAGTGAGTGGTTTGGGTACTGAAGCTTTCTTT.

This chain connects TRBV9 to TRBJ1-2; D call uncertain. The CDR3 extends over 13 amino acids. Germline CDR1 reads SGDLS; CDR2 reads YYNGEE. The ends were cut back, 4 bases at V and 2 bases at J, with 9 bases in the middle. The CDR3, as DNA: TGTGCCAGCAGCTCCCTCCCGAACTATGGCTACACCTTC. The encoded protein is CASSSLPNYGYTF.

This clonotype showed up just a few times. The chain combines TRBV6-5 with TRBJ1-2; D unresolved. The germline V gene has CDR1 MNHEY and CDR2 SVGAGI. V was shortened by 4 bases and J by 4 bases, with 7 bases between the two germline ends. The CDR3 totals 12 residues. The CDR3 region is CASSSDGYGYTF. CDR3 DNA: TGTGCCAGCAGTTCGGACGGCTATGGCTACACCTTC.

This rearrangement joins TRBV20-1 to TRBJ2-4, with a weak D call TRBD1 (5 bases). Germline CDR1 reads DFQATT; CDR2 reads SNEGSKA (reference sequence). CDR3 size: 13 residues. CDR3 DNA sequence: TGCAGCACAGGTGACTCTCTCAAAAACATTCAGTACTTC. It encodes CSTGDSLKNIQYF.